This T cell receptor (beta chain) was sequenced in a study of T cell responses to AZD1222 COVID-19 vaccine. As regards this clone: Its antigen is still unknown.

This CDR3 is 17 amino acids long. Germline V gene sequence: CDR1 MNHEY, CDR2 SVGEGT. V shed 0 bases and J 5 bases; nucleotides not matched to a gene: 6. Regarding the study as a whole: Seropositive AZD1222 recipients at baseline numbered only five or six.

The assay was immunoSEQ multiplex PCR, and TCRdb's table has in-frame clones only and misses some. The sample carries 85,000 to 90,000 clones, just over 85% recorded once. Sequencing was performed on peripheral blood, taken on day 0 of MenACWY control vaccination. This rearrangement joins TRBV6-2 or TRBV6-3 to TRBJ2-1; 11 nucleotides match TRBD1. This receptor was identified in an adult in good health. CDR3 in DNA: TGTGCCAGCAGTTACTCAAGGACAGGGGGCTTAGACAATGAGCAGTTCTTC. Translation: CASSYSRTGGLDNEQFF.